The rows below give T cell receptor beta chains drawn from one sample of a study of CD4 T cells in relation to SARS-CoV-2 and coronaviruses. These receptors' antigens are unknown. Clones were read by immunoSEQ multiplex PCR, and TCRdb kept only the in-frame ones, dropping some. The sample lists 20,000 to 25,000 clones; roughly 76% were seen once. Material: CD4+ T cells from PBMCs, cultured in vitro. Receptors originate from a human donor in good health. Both conserved end residues are part of each CDR3. Fields, in order: CDR3 DNA, CDR3 protein, clone size, V gene, J gene, D gene. D genes are given only for firm matches. Some rows have no size entry. The others give once, few or many, or a class for an expanded clone.

DNA: TGCGCCAGCAGTGTAGAAGCTAGCGGGAACACAGATACGCAGTATTTT; CDR3: CASSVEASGNTDTQYF; size: once; V: TRBV10-2; J: TRBJ2-3; D: TRBD2
DNA: TGTGCCAGCAGTTCACCCCTCAGCGGGAGTGTAGAGACCCAGTACTTC; CDR3: CASSSPLSGSVETQYF; size: -; V: TRBV28; J: TRBJ2-5; D: TRBD2
DNA: TGCGCCAGCAGCCCCGGGCAGGGGCCTTTCAGTGAACAGTTCTTC; CDR3: CASSPGQGPFSEQFF; size: -; V: TRBV4-1; J: TRBJ2-1; D: -
DNA: TGTGCCAGCAGCTCCCCAACTAGGGGTGAGCAGTTCTTC; CDR3: CASSSPTRGEQFF; size: -; V: TRBV7-2; J: TRBJ2-1; D: -
DNA: TGTGCCAGCTCACCACCGTACGATGGCACAGATACGCAGTATTTT; CDR3: CASSPPYDGTDTQYF; size: -; V: TRBV18; J: TRBJ2-3; D: -
DNA: TGTGCCATCAGTCCCTCCGGGACTAGCGGTTCACTCCAGTACTTC; CDR3: CAISPSGTSGSLQYF; size: -; V: TRBV10-3; J: TRBJ2-5; D: TRBD2
DNA: TGTGCCAGCAGGGGGAATAACTATGGCTACACCTTC; CDR3: CASRGNNYGYTF; size: once; V: TRBV12-3/TRBV12-4; J: TRBJ1-2; D: -
DNA: TGTGCCAGCAGTTCTGCGGGATTGGGGACAGATACGCAGTATTTT; CDR3: CASSSAGLGTDTQYF; size: -; V: TRBV2; J: TRBJ2-3; D: -
DNA: TGTGCCAGTAGCCAGACTAGCGCAAACACCGGGGAGCTGTTTTTT; CDR3: CASSQTSANTGELFF; size: -; V: TRBV19; J: TRBJ2-2; D: TRBD2
DNA: TGCGCCAGCAGCGGATCCGGCGGGAGGGGCCCTGCCACAGATACGCAGTATTTT; CDR3: CASSGSGGRGPATDTQYF; size: -; V: TRBV5-1; J: TRBJ2-3; D: TRBD2
DNA: TGTGCCAGCAGGGGACTAGCGGGACCGGGGGAGCAGTACTTC; CDR3: CASRGLAGPGEQYF; size: -; V: TRBV2; J: TRBJ2-7; D: TRBD2
DNA: TGTGCCAGCAGCGTAGCACAGAGTAACAATGAGCAGTTCTTC; CDR3: CASSVAQSNNEQFF; size: -; V: TRBV9; J: TRBJ2-1; D: -
DNA: TGTGCCACCGCCGGAGGAGACACAGATACGCAGTATTTT; CDR3: CATAGGDTDTQYF; size: -; V: TRBV6-4; J: TRBJ2-3; D: -
DNA: TGTGCCAGCAGCCAAGTATCTGAGACCCAGTACTTC; CDR3: CASSQVSETQYF; size: -; V: TRBV3-1/TRBV3-2; J: TRBJ2-5; D: -
DNA: TGTGCCAGCAGCTTACGAGGAACTCCGCTGCAGTACTTC; CDR3: CASSLRGTPLQYF; size: -; V: TRBV7-9; J: TRBJ2-7; D: -
DNA: TGTGCCAGCCACAGACTAGCGGGGGCCCTTGAGCAGTTCTTC; CDR3: CASHRLAGALEQFF; size: -; V: TRBV28; J: TRBJ2-1; D: TRBD2
DNA: TGTGCCACCAGTAGCGGGCCAACCTACAATGAGCAGTTCTTC; CDR3: CATSSGPTYNEQFF; size: medium-sized; V: TRBV24-1; J: TRBJ2-1; D: -
DNA: TGTGCCAGCAGCGCCGCCCAAGTAGTTCGGGGCTATGGCTACACCTTC; CDR3: CASSAAQVVRGYGYTF; size: once; V: TRBV14; J: TRBJ1-2; D: -
DNA: TGTGCCAGCAGTGAAGGGGGACAGCCCCAGCATTTT; CDR3: CASSEGGQPQHF; size: -; V: TRBV2; J: TRBJ1-5; D: -
DNA: TGCGCCAGCAGTCAGAGGTCAGGGGGGAACTATGGCTACACCTTC; CDR3: CASSQRSGGNYGYTF; size: once; V: TRBV23-1; J: TRBJ1-2; D: TRBD1
DNA: TGTGCCAGCAGTCCCAAGGGCACGGGGGCCGTGCGAGAGACCCAGTACTTC; CDR3: CASSPKGTGAVRETQYF; size: -; V: TRBV28; J: TRBJ2-5; D: -
DNA: TGTGCCAGCAGTAGGGACATCTCCTACGAGCAGTACTTC; CDR3: CASSRDISYEQYF; size: -; V: TRBV6-4; J: TRBJ2-7; D: -